The clone carrying this T cell receptor (beta chain) has just a few counts. Its target is not known. CDR1 is LGHNA, CDR2 YSLEER, per germline. This CDR3 has 15 residues. Trimming cost V 0 bases and J 1 base, with 10 bases left between them. The data belong to a study of response to subunit inactivated influenza vaccine. Study-wide results and caveats: Authors suggested few new T cells are recruited by each seasonal influenza vaccination.

TCRdb redid the calling of the RT-PCR reads with MiXCR, one entry per CDR3 protein. The data hold more than 600,000 distinct CDR3 sequences, with under 20% observed a single time. This chain connects TRBV4-3 to TRBJ2-7; D not certain. This sequence was found in a man aged 50 to 60 who received an inactivated influenza vaccine. Material: PBMCs from blood, obtained around 5 days after vaccination. DNA for the CDR3: TGCGCCAGCAGCCAAGAAAAGTGGGGATCCTACGAGCAGTACTTC. It is translated as CASSQEKWGSYEQYF.